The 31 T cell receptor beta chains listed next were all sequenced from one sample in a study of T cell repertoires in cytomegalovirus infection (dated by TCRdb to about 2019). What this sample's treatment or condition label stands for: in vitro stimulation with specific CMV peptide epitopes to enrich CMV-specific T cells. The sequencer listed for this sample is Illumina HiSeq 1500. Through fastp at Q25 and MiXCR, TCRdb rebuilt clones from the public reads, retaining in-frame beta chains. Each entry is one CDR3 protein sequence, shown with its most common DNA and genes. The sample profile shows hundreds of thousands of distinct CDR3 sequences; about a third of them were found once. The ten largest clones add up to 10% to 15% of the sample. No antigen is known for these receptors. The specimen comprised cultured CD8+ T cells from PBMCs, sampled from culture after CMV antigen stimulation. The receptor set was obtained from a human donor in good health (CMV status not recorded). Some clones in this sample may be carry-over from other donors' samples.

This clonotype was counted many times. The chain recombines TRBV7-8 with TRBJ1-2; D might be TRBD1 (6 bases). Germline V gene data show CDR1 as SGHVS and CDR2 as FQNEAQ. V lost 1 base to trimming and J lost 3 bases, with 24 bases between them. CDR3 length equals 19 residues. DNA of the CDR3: TGTGCCAGCAGCTTAGACTGGGGCTTCGCGGGGGCGATAGACTATGGCTACACCTTC. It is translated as CASSLDWGFAGAIDYGYTF. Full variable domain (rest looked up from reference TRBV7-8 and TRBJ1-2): GAGVSQSPRYKVAKRGQDVALRCDPISGHVSLFWYQQALGQGPEFLTYFQNEAQLDKSGLPSDRFFAERPEGSVSTLKIQRTQQEDSAVYLCASSLDWGFAGAIDYGYTFGSGTRLTVV.

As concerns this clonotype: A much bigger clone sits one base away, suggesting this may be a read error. CDR3 in amino acids: CASNLVLGDTQYF. The CDR3 region has the DNA TGTGCCAGCAACTTAGTCCTTGGAGATACGCAGTATTTT. V gene TRBV7-6 combines with J gene TRBJ2-3; D gene uncertain. CDR3 length: 13 residues. Per germline, CDR1 SGHVS and CDR2 FNYEAQ.

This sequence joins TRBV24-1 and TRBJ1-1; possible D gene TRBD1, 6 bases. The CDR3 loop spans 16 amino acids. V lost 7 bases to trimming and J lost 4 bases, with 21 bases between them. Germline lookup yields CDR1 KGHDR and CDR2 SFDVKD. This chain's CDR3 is CATRKTTGRCATEAFF. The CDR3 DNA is TGTGCCACCAGAAAAACCACAGGGAGGTGTGCCACTGAAGCTTTCTTT.

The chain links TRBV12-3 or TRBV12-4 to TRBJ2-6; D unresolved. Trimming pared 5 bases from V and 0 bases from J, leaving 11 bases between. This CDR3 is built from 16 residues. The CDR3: CASSLPTPSGANVLTF. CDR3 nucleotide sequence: TGTGCCAGCAGTCTTCCGACCCCCTCTGGGGCCAACGTCCTGACTTTC.

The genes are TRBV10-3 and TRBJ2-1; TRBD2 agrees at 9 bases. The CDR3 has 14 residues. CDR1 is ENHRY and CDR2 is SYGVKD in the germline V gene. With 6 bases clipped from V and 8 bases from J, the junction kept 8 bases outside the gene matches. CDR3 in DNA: TGTGCCATCAGCGGAGCGGGGGGCCCCGATGAGCAGTTCTTC. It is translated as CAISGAGGPDEQFF.

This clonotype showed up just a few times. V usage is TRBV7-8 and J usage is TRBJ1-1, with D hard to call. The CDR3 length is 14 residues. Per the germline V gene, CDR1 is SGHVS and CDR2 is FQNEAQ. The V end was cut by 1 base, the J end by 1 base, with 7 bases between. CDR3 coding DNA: TGTGCCAGCAGCTTAGGTGCTTCGAACACTGAAGCTTTCTTT. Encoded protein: CASSLGASNTEAFF.

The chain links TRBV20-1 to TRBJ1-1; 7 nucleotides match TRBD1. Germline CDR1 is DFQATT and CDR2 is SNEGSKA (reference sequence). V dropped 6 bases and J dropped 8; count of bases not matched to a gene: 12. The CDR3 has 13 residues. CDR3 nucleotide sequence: TGCAGTGCACTGGACAGGCAGATAGAAGAAGCTTTCTTT. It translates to CSALDRQIEEAFF.

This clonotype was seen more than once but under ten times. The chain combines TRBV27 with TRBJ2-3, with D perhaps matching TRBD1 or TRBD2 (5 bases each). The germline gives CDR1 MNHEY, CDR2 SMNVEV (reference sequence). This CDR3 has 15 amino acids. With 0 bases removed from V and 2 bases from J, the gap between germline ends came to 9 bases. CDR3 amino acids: CASSLSVGTTDTQYF. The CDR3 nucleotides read TGTGCCAGCAGTTTATCGGTGGGGACCACAGATACGCAGTATTTT.

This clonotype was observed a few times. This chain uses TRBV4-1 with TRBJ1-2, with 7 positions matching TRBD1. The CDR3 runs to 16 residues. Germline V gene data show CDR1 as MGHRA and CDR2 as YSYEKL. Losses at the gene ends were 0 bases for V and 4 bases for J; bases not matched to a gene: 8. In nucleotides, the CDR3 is TGCGCCAGCAGCCAAGATGAGGGGACAGATCTCTATGGCTACACCTTC. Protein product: CASSQDEGTDLYGYTF.

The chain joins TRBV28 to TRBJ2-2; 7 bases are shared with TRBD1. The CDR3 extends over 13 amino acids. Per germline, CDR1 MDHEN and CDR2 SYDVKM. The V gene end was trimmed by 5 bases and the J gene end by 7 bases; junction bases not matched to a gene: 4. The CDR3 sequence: CASSLTGIGELFF. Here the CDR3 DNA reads TGTGCCAGCAGTCTGACAGGGATCGGGGAGCTGTTTTTT.

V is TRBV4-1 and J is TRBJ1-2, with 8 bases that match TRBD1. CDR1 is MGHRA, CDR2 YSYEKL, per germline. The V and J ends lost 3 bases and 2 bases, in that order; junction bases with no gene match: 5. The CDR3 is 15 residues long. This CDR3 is CASSHLTGANYGYTF. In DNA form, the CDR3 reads TGCGCCAGCAGCCACTTGACAGGGGCCAACTATGGCTACACCTTC.

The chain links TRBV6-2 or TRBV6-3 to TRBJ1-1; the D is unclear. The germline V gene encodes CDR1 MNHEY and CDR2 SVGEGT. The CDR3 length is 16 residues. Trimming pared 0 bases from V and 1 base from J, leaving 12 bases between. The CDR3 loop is CASSYSTVRSNTEAFF. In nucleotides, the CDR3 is TGTGCCAGCAGTTACTCGACGGTCAGGTCGAACACTGAAGCTTTCTTT.

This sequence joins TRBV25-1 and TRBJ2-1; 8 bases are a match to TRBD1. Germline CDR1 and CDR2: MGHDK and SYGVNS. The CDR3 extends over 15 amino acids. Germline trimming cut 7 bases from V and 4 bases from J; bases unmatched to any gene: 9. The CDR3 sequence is CASKGGQGPYNEQFF. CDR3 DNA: TGTGCCAGCAAGGGCGGACAGGGACCTTACAATGAGCAGTTCTTC.

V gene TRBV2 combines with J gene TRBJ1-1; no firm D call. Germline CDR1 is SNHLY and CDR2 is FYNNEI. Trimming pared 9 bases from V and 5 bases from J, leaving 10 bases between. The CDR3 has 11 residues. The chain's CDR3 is CASLTNTEAFF. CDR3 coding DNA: TGTGCCAGTCTGACAAATACTGAAGCTTTCTTT. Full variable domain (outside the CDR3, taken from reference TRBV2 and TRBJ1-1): EPEVTQTPSHQVTQMGQEVILRCVPISNHLYFYWYRQILGQKVEFLVSFYNNEISEKSEIFDDQFSVERPDGSNFTLKIRSTKLEDSAMYFCASLTNTEAFFGQGTRLTVV.

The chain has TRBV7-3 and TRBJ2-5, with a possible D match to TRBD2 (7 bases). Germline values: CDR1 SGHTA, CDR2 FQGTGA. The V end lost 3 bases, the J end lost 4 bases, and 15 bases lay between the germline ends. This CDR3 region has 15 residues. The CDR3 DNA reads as TGTGCCAGCAGCTTTGGGGGGGGCACTGGAGAGACCCAGTACTTC. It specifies CASSFGGGTGETQYF.

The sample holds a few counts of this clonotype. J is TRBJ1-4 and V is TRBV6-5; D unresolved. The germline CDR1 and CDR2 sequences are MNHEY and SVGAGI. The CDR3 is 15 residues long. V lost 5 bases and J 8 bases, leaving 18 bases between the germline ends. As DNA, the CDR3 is TGTGCCAGCAGTCCTGGGCCTAGTCCTCGGGAAAAACTGTTTTTT. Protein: CASSPGPSPREKLFF.

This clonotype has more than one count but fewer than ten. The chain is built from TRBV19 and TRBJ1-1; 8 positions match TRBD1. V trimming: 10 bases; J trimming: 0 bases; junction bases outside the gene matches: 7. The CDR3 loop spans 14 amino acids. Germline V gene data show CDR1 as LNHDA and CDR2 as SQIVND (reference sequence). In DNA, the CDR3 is TGTGCCACCGAGACAGGGGCCCTGAACACTGAAGCTTTCTTT. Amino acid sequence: CATETGALNTEAFF.

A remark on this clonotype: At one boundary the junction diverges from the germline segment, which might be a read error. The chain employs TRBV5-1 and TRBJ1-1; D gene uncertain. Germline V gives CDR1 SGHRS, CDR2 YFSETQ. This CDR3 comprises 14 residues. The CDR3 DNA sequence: TGCGCCAGCAGCTTGTCCTCACAGAACGCTGAAGCTTTCTTT. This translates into CASSLSSQNAEAFF.

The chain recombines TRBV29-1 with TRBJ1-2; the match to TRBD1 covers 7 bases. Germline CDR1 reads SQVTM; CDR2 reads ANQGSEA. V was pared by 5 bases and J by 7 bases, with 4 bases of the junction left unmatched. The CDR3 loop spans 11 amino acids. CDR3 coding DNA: TGCAGCGTTCATGACAGGGCTGGCTACACCTTC. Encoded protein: CSVHDRAGYTF.

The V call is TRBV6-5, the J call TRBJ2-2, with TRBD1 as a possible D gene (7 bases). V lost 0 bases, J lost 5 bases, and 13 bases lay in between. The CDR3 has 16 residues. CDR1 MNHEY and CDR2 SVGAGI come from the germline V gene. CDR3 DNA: TGTGCCAGCAGTTACTCGACAGGGAGGTTAACCGGGGAGCTGTTTTTT. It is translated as CASSYSTGRLTGELFF.

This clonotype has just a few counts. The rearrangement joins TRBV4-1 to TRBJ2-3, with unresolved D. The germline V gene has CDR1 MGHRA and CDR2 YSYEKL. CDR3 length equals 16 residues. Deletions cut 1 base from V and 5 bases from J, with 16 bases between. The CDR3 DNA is TGCGCCAGCAGCCAAGTCAACCGTGAACCAGGAGATACGCAGTATTTT. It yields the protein CASSQVNREPGDTQYF.

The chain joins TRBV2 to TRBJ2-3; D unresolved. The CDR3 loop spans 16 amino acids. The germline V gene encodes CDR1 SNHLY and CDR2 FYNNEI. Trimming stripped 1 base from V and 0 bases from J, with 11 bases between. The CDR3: CASSEVGFLSTDTQYF. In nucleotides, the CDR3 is TGTGCCAGCAGTGAAGTTGGCTTCCTGAGCACAGATACGCAGTATTTT.

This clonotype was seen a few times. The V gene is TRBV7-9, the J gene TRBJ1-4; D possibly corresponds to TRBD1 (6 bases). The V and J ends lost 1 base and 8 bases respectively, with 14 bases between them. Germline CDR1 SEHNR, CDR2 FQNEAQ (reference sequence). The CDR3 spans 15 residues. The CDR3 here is CASSLVPGEGEKLFF. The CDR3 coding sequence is TGTGCCAGCAGCTTAGTTCCAGGGGAGGGCGAAAAACTGTTTTTT.

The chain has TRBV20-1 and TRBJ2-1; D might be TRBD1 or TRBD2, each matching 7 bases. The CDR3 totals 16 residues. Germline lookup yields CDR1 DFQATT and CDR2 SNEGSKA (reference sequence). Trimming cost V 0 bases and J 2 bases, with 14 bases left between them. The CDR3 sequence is CSARDRGGAPYNEQFF. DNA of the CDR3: TGCAGTGCTAGAGACAGGGGGGGGGCCCCCTACAATGAGCAGTTCTTC.

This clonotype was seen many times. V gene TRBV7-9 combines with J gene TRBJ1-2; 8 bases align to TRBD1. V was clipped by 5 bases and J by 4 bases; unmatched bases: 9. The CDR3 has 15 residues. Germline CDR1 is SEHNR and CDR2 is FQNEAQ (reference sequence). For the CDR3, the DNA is TGTGCCAGCAGCACGCCGGGACAGGTGGCCTATGGCTACACCTTC. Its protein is CASSTPGQVAYGYTF.

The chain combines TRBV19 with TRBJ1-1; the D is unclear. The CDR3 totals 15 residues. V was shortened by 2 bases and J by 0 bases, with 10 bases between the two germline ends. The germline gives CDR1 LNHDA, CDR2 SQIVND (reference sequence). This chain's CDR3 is CASSITGVLNTEAFF. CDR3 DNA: TGTGCCAGTAGTATAACCGGGGTTTTGAACACTGAAGCTTTCTTT.

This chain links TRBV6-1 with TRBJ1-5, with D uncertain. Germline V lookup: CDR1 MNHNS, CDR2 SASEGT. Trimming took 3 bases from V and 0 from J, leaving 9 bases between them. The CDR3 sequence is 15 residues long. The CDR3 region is CASSDGPYSNQPQHF. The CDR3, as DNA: TGTGCCAGCAGTGACGGGCCCTATAGCAATCAGCCCCAGCATTTT.

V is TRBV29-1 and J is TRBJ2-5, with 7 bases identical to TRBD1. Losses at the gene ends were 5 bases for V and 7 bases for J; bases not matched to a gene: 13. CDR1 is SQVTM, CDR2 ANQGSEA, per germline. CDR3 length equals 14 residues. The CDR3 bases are TGCAGCGTTTGGGACAGCAAAAGCCAGGGGACCCAGTACTTC. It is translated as CSVWDSKSQGTQYF.

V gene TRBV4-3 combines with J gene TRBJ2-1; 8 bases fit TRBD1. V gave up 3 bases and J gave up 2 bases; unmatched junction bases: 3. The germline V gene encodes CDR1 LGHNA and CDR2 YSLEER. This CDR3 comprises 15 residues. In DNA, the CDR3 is TGCGCCAGCAGCCAGGACAGGGCAGCCTACAATGAGCAGTTCTTC. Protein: CASSQDRAAYNEQFF.

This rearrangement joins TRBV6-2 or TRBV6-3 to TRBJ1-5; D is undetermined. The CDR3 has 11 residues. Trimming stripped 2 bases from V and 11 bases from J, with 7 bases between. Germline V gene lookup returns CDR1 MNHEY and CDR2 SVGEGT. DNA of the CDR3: TGTGCCAGCAGTTACCCAGACGCCCAGCATTTT. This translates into CASSYPDAQHF.

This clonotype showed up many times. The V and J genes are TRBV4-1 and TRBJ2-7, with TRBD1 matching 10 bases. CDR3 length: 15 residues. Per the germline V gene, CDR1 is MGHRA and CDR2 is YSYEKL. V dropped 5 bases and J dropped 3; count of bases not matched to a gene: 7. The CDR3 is CASSYTGTGVYEQYF. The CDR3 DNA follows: TGCGCCAGCAGCTATACCGGGACAGGGGTCTACGAGCAGTACTTC.